Presented here are 27 T cell receptor beta chains from one specimen sequenced in a study of T-cell reconstitution after alpha-beta-depleted transplantation in children. Using unique molecular identifiers, the investigators prepared the TCRbeta library. Each CDR3 protein gets one entry after TCRdb re-called the PCR reads with MiXCR. This table holds hundreds of thousands of distinct CDR3 sequences, 10% found once. Sequences were derived from PBMCs, sampled before TCRalphabeta/CD19-depleted stem cell transplant. These receptors came from a boy younger than two with acute myeloid leukemia, due to receive a stem cell transplant.

This clonotype appeared many times. This rearrangement joins TRBV5-4 to TRBJ2-7, with TRBD2 identical over 7 bases. The CDR3 runs to 14 residues. Germline V gene data show CDR1 as SGHNT and CDR2 as YYREEE (reference sequence). V lost 4 bases, J lost 7 bases, and 11 bases stayed unmatched. CDR3 sequence reads: CASSRSGANREQYF. The CDR3 DNA reads TGTGCCAGCAGCCGAAGCGGGGCCAATCGGGAGCAGTACTTC.

This clonotype has a count of ten or more. The V and J genes are TRBV24-1 and TRBJ2-2, with 10 bases that match TRBD1. Germline CDR1 is KGHDR and CDR2 is SFDVKD. Trimming removed 2 bases from V and 6 bases from J; junction bases left unmatched: 5. This CDR3 is 16 amino acids long. In nucleotides, the CDR3 is TGTGCCACCAGTGATTGGGGACAGGGGAGGGCCGGGGAGCTGTTTTTT. As protein: CATSDWGQGRAGELFF.

This clonotype showed up many times. The J gene is TRBJ2-1, the V gene TRBV7-9; 8 nucleotides match TRBD1. V shed 5 bases and J 3 bases; nucleotides not matched to a gene: 3. Germline V gene data show CDR1 as SEHNR and CDR2 as FQNEAQ (reference sequence). The CDR3 totals 14 residues. CDR3 protein: CASSRTGNYNEQFF. CDR3 nucleotide sequence: TGTGCCAGCAGCCGGACAGGGAACTACAATGAGCAGTTCTTC.

The table lists this clonotype with many counts. This chain joins TRBV15 and TRBJ2-5; D is unresolved. The V gene's germline CDR1 is LNHNV and CDR2 YYDKDF (reference sequence). This CDR3 region has 13 residues. The ends were cut back, 1 base at V and 5 bases at J, with 8 bases in the middle. The CDR3 region has the DNA TGTGCCACCAGCAGAGCACCGGTGGAGACCCAGTACTTC. Encoded protein: CATSRAPVETQYF. The full variable domain, with the rest looked up from reference TRBV15 and TRBJ2-5, is DAMVIQNPRYQVTQFGKPVTLSCSQTLNHNVMYWYQQKSSQAPKLLFHYYDKDFNNEADTPDNFQSRRPNTSFCFLDIRSPGLGDTAMYLCATSRAPVETQYFGPGTRLLVL.

In its sample, this clonotype was seen many times. The chain recombines TRBV11-1 with TRBJ2-1; TRBD1 agrees at 8 bases. Germline V gene sequence: CDR1 SGHAT, CDR2 FQDESV (reference sequence). The J segment lost 4 bases and the V segment lost 3 bases, leaving 14 bases of the junction unmatched. CDR3 length: 18 amino acids. This CDR3 reads CASSFSTGQGFPYNEQFF. The CDR3 DNA follows: TGTGCCAGCAGCTTCTCTACCGGACAGGGATTTCCTTACAATGAGCAGTTCTTC.

This clonotype showed up many times. The CDR3 here is CSARVLGQGATGELFF. For the CDR3, the DNA is TGCAGTGCTAGAGTATTAGGACAGGGGGCCACCGGGGAGCTGTTTTTT. The V and J genes are TRBV20-1 and TRBJ2-2, with 11 bases fitting TRBD1. With V trimmed by 1 base and J by 4 bases, 5 bases remained unmatched. The CDR3 contains 16 residues. CDR1 is DFQATT, CDR2 SNEGSKA, per germline (reference sequence).

This clonotype came up many times. This sequence joins TRBV27 and TRBJ1-4; 7 bases match TRBD1. From germline, CDR1 is MNHEY and CDR2 SMNVEV (reference sequence). The ends lost 4 bases at V and 4 bases at J; junction bases unmatched: 0. The CDR3 consists of 13 residues. In DNA, the CDR3 is TGTGCCAGCAGTTACAGGGGTAATGAAAAACTGTTTTTT. This gives the protein CASSYRGNEKLFF.

The table lists this clonotype with a few counts. This chain joins TRBV30 and TRBJ1-1; D is unresolved. This CDR3 region has 14 residues. Trimming left V 3 bases short and J 1 base short, with 12 bases between. Germline values: CDR1 GTSNPN, CDR2 SVGIG (reference sequence). The CDR3 DNA reads TGTGCCTGGAGCGTCGTCAGGCGGAACACTGAAGCTTTCTTT. As protein: CAWSVVRRNTEAFF.

This clonotype occurred a few times. V gene TRBV18 combines with J gene TRBJ2-1; TRBD1 is a possible D gene (6 bases). This CDR3 contains 12 residues. The germline V gene encodes CDR1 KGHSH and CDR2 LQKENI. V was cut by 6 bases and J by 10 bases, with 13 bases left in between. The CDR3 nucleotides read TGTGCCAGCTCTCACCGGGACACCGAGCAGTTCTTC. This gives the protein CASSHRDTEQFF.

This clonotype was observed at least ten times. The chain carries TRBV6-5 and TRBJ1-4, with unresolved D. CDR1 and CDR2 from the germline V gene are MNHEY and SVGAGI. Trimming left V 0 bases short and J 7 bases short, with 9 bases between. The CDR3 has 14 residues. DNA of the CDR3: TGTGCCAGCAGTTACTCGATTAGAGGTGAAAAACTGTTTTTT. Its protein is CASSYSIRGEKLFF.

This clonotype turned up a few times. The chain recombines TRBV19 with TRBJ2-5, with 7 bases fitting TRBD1. The V gene end was trimmed by 5 bases and the J gene end by 5 bases; junction bases not matched to a gene: 23. CDR1 and CDR2 from the germline V gene are LNHDA and SQIVND (reference sequence). This CDR3 is built from 19 residues. CDR3 protein: CASSSWASTGWTLGETQYF. DNA for the CDR3: TGTGCCAGTAGTTCATGGGCATCGACAGGGTGGACCCTGGGTGAGACCCAGTACTTC.

The V gene is TRBV10-3, the J gene TRBJ2-5; D possibly matches TRBD1 or TRBD2 (5 bases each). With 10 bases removed from V and 1 base from J, the gap between germline ends came to 10 bases. The CDR3 runs to 12 residues. Germline values: CDR1 ENHRY, CDR2 SYGVKD. The CDR3 nucleotides are TGTGCCACCCTTGGGGGCCAAGAGACCCAGTACTTC. Residues: CATLGGQETQYF.

This clonotype was observed at least ten times. The chain couples TRBV11-2 to TRBJ2-2, with TRBD2 matching 7 bases. V lost 4 bases and J lost 5; bases outside the gene matches: 7. Looked up from germline, CDR1 is SGHAT and CDR2 is FQNNGV. The CDR3 length is 15 residues. The CDR3 is CASSWVAGGTGELFF. The CDR3 DNA reads as TGTGCCAGCAGCTGGGTAGCGGGCGGGACCGGGGAGCTGTTTTTT.

This clonotype was observed many times. The chain is built from TRBV11-2 and TRBJ1-1; D perhaps matches TRBD1 (5 bases). This CDR3 is built from 17 residues. Trimming shortened V by 3 bases and J by 0 bases, and 17 bases separated the two germline ends. Germline assignment: CDR1 SGHAT and CDR2 FQNNGV. CDR3 coding DNA: TGTGCCAGCAGCTTTAGTCAGGAGGGGACTATGAACACTGAAGCTTTCTTT. Amino acids: CASSFSQEGTMNTEAFF.

V is TRBV7-3 and J is TRBJ2-3; no clear D. Germline V gives CDR1 SGHTA, CDR2 FQGTGA. The CDR3 covers 15 residues. Trimming removed 5 bases at V and 1 base at J, with 13 bases between. CDR3 sequence reads: CASSSLGNGTDTQYF. The CDR3, as DNA: TGTGCCAGCAGCAGCTTAGGGAACGGCACAGATACGCAGTATTTT.

This clonotype was seen ten or more times. The genes are TRBV6-6 and TRBJ2-1, with 7 bases aligning to TRBD2. Germline V gene sequence: CDR1 MNHNY, CDR2 SVGAGI (reference sequence). CDR3 length: 11 amino acids. The junction had 2 bases not matched to a gene; V was cut back by 6 bases and J by 9 bases. The CDR3 region is CASRSSGEQFF. CDR3 sequence (DNA): TGTGCCAGCAGATCTAGCGGTGAGCAGTTCTTC.

This clonotype was seen a handful of times. This chain links TRBV28 with TRBJ2-5; D is uncertain. The CDR3 totals 15 residues. Germline-derived CDR1 and CDR2 are MDHEN and SYDVKM. Trimming left V 2 bases short and J 4 bases short, with 14 bases between. The CDR3 protein is CASSLENRALETQYF. CDR3 nucleotide sequence: TGTGCCAGCAGTTTAGAAAACCGGGCTCTAGAGACCCAGTACTTC.

Details on this clonotype: This CDR3 is missing its conserved last phenylalanine or tryptophan, likely due to a read error. The chain uses TRBV12-3 or TRBV12-4 and TRBJ2-6; D may be TRBD2 (5 bases). Trimming stripped 2 bases from V and 3 bases from J, with 8 bases between. The CDR3 is made up of 15 amino acids. CDR3 in amino acids: CASSLSGIGANVLTS. CDR3 DNA sequence: TGTGCCAGCAGTTTATCCGGGATTGGGGCCAACGTCCTGACTTCC.

V usage is TRBV20-1 and J usage is TRBJ1-6; no clear D. This CDR3 has 14 amino acids. Deletions cut 6 bases from V and 2 bases from J, with 11 bases between. Germline V CDR1 and CDR2: DFQATT, SNEGSKA (reference sequence). The chain's CDR3 is CSARGLAYNSPLHF. The CDR3 DNA follows: TGCAGTGCCCGCGGACTGGCCTATAATTCACCCCTCCACTTT.

This clonotype was picked up many times. The V and J genes are TRBV5-6 and TRBJ2-1; either TRBD1 or TRBD2 may fit D (5 bases each). The CDR3 consists of 12 residues. Germline values: CDR1 SGHDT, CDR2 YYEEEE. With 2 bases removed from V and 10 bases from J, the gap between germline ends came to 10 bases. CDR3: CASSFGAREQFF. CDR3 nucleotide sequence: TGTGCCAGCAGCTTCGGGGCGCGGGAGCAGTTCTTC.

The chain joins TRBV4-1 to TRBJ1-4; TRBD1 is a possible D gene (5 bases). The CDR3 totals 15 residues. Germline V gene lookup returns CDR1 MGHRA and CDR2 YSYEKL. V was trimmed by 4 bases and J by 4 bases, leaving 13 bases between them. The CDR3 DNA reads as TGCGCCAGCAGCCCATGGACACATTATAATGAAAAACTGTTTTTT. Amino acids: CASSPWTHYNEKLFF.

With respect to this clonotype: A much larger clone differs from this one at a single base, so this may be a read error. This chain connects TRBV29-1 to TRBJ2-7; D is unresolved. CDR3 size: 13 residues. Trimming left V 0 bases short and J 3 bases short, with 9 bases between. The germline V gene has CDR1 SQVTM and CDR2 ANQGSEA. The CDR3 reads CSVEDPDHYEQYF. The DNA for the CDR3 is TGCAGCGTTGAAGATCCGGACCACTACGAGCAGTACTTC.

Concerning this clonotype itself: Possible read error: a much larger clone is one base away. This chain connects TRBV6-4 to TRBJ2-2; 7 positions agree with TRBD1. J was trimmed by 4 bases and V by 6 bases; bases with no gene match: 5. The germline CDR1 and CDR2 sequences are MRHNA and SNTAGT. The CDR3 is 14 amino acids. As DNA, the CDR3 is TGTGCCAGCAGGGACACAGGGGCCACCGGGGAGCTGTTTTTT. As protein: CASRDTGATGELFF.

Only a few counts were recorded for this clonotype. J is TRBJ1-1 and V is TRBV29-1, with 10 positions matching TRBD1. CDR1 and CDR2 (germline): SQVTM, ANQGSEA. The CDR3 totals 12 residues. V lost 5 bases and J lost 6; bases outside the gene matches: 3. The CDR3 reads CSVPGQGSEAFF. The CDR3 DNA reads TGCAGCGTTCCGGGACAGGGGTCTGAAGCTTTCTTT.

A few counts support this clonotype. This chain uses TRBV3-1 with TRBJ2-3; 8 bases match TRBD1. The germline CDR1 and CDR2 sequences are LGHDT and YNNKEL (reference sequence). The CDR3 is 16 residues long. V was pared by 0 bases and J by 4 bases, with 6 bases of the junction left unmatched. The CDR3: CASSQEIRTGSDTQYF. The CDR3, as DNA: TGTGCCAGCAGCCAAGAGATTCGGACAGGGTCAGATACGCAGTATTTT.

There are many counts of this clonotype. The rearrangement uses TRBV7-3 and TRBJ2-5; D gene ambiguous. The CDR3 loop spans 15 amino acids. Germline values: CDR1 SGHTA, CDR2 FQGTGA. V lost 5 bases and J lost 5, with 18 bases in between. Here the CDR3 reads CASSLGLPQDETQYF. Written as DNA, the CDR3 is TGTGCCAGCAGCCTAGGGCTTCCCCAGGATGAGACCCAGTACTTC.

This clonotype was seen repeatedly, ten times or more. The DNA of the CDR3 is TGTGCCAGCAGCTTATACGGCTCTGGGGCCAACGTCCTGACTTTC. Translation: CASSLYGSGANVLTF. The chain carries TRBV7-8 and TRBJ2-6; no reliable D call. V lost 2 bases and J 0 bases, leaving 5 bases between the germline ends. This CDR3 has 15 residues. Germline CDR1 reads SGHVS; CDR2 reads FQNEAQ.